Listed below are T cell receptor beta chains from one sample, sequenced in a study of shared clonotypes between healthy human individuals. Method: immunoSEQ multiplex PCR; TCRdb's copy keeps in-frame clones and lacks some. Among 2 million to 3 million clones listed, approximately 93% were seen once. Sequencing input: naive CD4+ T cells from PBMCs. The receptor source for this set is a man between 18 and 35 years old in good health. Some clones in this sample may be carry-over from other donors' samples. CDR3s include the opening cysteine and the closing phenylalanine or tryptophan. Each record gives: D gene, clone size, J gene, V gene, CDR3 DNA, CDR3 protein. A D gene is named only where the DNA matches it firmly. Some rows mark clone size as missing; the rest say once, few, many or name a class of expanded clone.

>TRBD2|NA|TRBJ2-7|TRBV7-2
TGTGCCAGCAGCTTAGGACTAGCTCCCTACGAGCAGTACTTC
CASSLGLAPYEQYF
>TRBD2|NA|TRBJ2-7|TRBV28
TGTGCCAGCAGTTTTAGGAGCGGGAGGTATTCTCACGAGCAGTACTTC
CASSFRSGRYSHEQYF
>TRBD2|NA|TRBJ2-3|TRBV5-4
TGTGCCAGCAGCTTCCGGTTGGCGGGAGGCACAGATACGCAGTATTTT
CASSFRLAGGTDTQYF
>NA|NA|TRBJ1-5|TRBV19
TGTGCCAGTAGTTCCGGACGGCCGCTTCAGCCCCAGCATTTT
CASSSGRPLQPQHF
>NA|NA|TRBJ1-2|TRBV14
TGTGCCAGCAGCCAAACAGGGTTGTGGGGTGGCTACACCTTC
CASSQTGLWGGYTF
>NA|NA|TRBJ2-7|TRBV29-1
TGCAGCGTACTCGCCACACGGGGTTACGAGCAGTACTTC
CSVLATRGYEQYF
>TRBD1|NA|TRBJ1-5|TRBV28
TGTGCCAGCCTAAAGCCAGCCGGGACAGGGGGCAATCAGCCCCAGCATTTT
CASLKPAGTGGNQPQHF
>NA|NA|TRBJ1-3|TRBV18
TGTGCCAGCTCACAAGGGACCTCTGGAAACACCATATATTTT
CASSQGTSGNTIYF
>TRBD1|NA|TRBJ1-5|TRBV27
TGTGCCAGCAGTACCCGACAGGGAAATCAGCCCCAGCATTTT
CASSTRQGNQPQHF
>NA|NA|TRBJ2-7|TRBV4-1
TGCGCCAGCAGCCAAGTCCCCCGCCAGCGCGACGAGCAGTACTTC
CASSQVPRQRDEQYF
>NA|NA|TRBJ1-5|TRBV10-3
TGTGCCATCAGTGGGACCAATCAGCCCCAGCATTTT
CAISGTNQPQHF
>NA|NA|TRBJ2-7|TRBV6-5
TGTGCCAGCAGGGTTAATCGGGGAAACCACTACGAGCAGTACTTC
CASRVNRGNHYEQYF
>TRBD2|NA|TRBJ2-7|TRBV6-1
TGTGCCAGCAGTGACGGGGGGGCAATAGACGAGCAGTACTTC
CASSDGGAIDEQYF
>TRBD2|NA|TRBJ2-7|TRBV19
TGTGCCAGTAGTATAACTAGCGGGGCGATTTACGAGCAGTACTTC
CASSITSGAIYEQYF
>TRBD1|NA|TRBJ2-2|TRBV7-9
TGTGCCAGCAGCTGGGACAGGTGGACCGGGGAGCTGTTTTTT
CASSWDRWTGELFF
>TRBD1|NA|TRBJ2-2|TRBV7-9
TGTGCCAGCAGCCTTGGACAGGGACGCACCGGGGAGCTGTTTTTT
CASSLGQGRTGELFF
>TRBD1|once|TRBJ2-1|TRBV5-1
TGCGCCAGCAGCGTAGGACAGGGGGCCTACAATGAGCAGTTCTTC
CASSVGQGAYNEQFF
>NA|NA|TRBJ1-4|TRBV6-1
TGTGCCAGCAGTGAAGCGGGGGGAGTTGAAAAACTGTTTTTT
CASSEAGGVEKLFF
>NA|NA|TRBJ2-5|TRBV4-1
TGCGCCAGCAGCCAAGAATTTCCGGGGGAGACCCAGTACTTC
CASSQEFPGETQYF
>TRBD1|NA|TRBJ1-2|TRBV2
TGTGCCAGCAGAGTGCAGGGGGCTTATGGCTACACCTTC
CASRVQGAYGYTF
>TRBD1|NA|TRBJ1-4|TRBV7-2
TGTGCCAGCAGCCGAGGGGGCACTAATGAAAAACTGTTTTTT
CASSRGGTNEKLFF
>NA|NA|TRBJ1-5|TRBV5-1
TGCGCCAGCAGCTTGGGAGGGGGCAATCAGCCCCAGCATTTT
CASSLGGGNQPQHF
>NA|once|TRBJ1-2|TRBV5-1
TGCGCCAGCAGCTTGGGCCCCGGGACTCAGAGGGGCTACACCTTC
CASSLGPGTQRGYTF
>NA|once|TRBJ1-3|TRBV28
TGTGCCAGCAGTTTATATAGGCTAACAGAAGGAAACACCATATATTTT
CASSLYRLTEGNTIYF
>TRBD1|NA|TRBJ1-5|TRBV30
TGTGCCTGGAGTGGATCCTGGGGGACAGGGGCCAATCAGCCCCAGCATTTT
CAWSGSWGTGANQPQHF
>NA|NA|TRBJ2-7|TRBV6-5
TGTGCCAGCAGTCAAGAGGCAACCTACGAGCAGTACTTC
CASSQEATYEQYF
>NA|NA|TRBJ2-7|TRBV5-1
TGCGCCAGCAGCTTGTCGGGGACGCAGTACTTC
CASSLSGTQYF
>NA|NA|TRBJ2-7|TRBV27
TGTGCCAGCAGTCTGGGGAACGGCTGGGGGGAGCAGTACTTC
CASSLGNGWGEQYF
>TRBD1|few|TRBJ1-1|TRBV4-1
TGCGCCAGCAGCCAACCGACAGGGGAGCCTAGGAAAGCTTTCTTT
CASSQPTGEPRKAFF
>TRBD1|few|TRBJ2-1|TRBV9
TGTGCCAGCAGCCCGACAGGGGGGGAGAACAATGAGCAGTTCTTC
CASSPTGGENNEQFF
>NA|NA|TRBJ2-1|TRBV10-3
TGTGCCATCAGTGAAGGGCAGGACCCTTCCTACAATGAGCAGTTCTTC
CAISEGQDPSYNEQFF
>TRBD2|NA|TRBJ2-7|TRBV29-1
TGCAGCGTTGAACTTTCTGGGACTAGCGGGAGTATTAAGCAGTACTTC
CSVELSGTSGSIKQYF
>TRBD2|NA|TRBJ2-3|TRBV5-1
TGCGCCAGCAGCTTGGCGGTAGCGGGGCTGGGAGATACGCAGTATTTT
CASSLAVAGLGDTQYF
>NA|NA|TRBJ2-1|TRBV29-1
TGCAGCGTCCCGGGCCGGGGACGGGAGCAGTTCTTC
CSVPGRGREQFF
>TRBD1|NA|TRBJ2-5|TRBV7-9
TGTGCCAGCAGCCCCTACCGGGGACAGGGCCAAGAGACCCAGTACTTC
CASSPYRGQGQETQYF
>TRBD1|once|TRBJ1-1|TRBV4-3
TGCGCCAGCAGCCAAAAAACGTCGTCAGGGGGCTTTGAAGCTTTCTTT
CASSQKTSSGGFEAFF
>NA|once|TRBJ2-5|TRBV6-1
TGTGCCAGCAGTGAACCGGCGGGAGCCGAAGGAGGGGGGGCCCAGTACTTC
CASSEPAGAEGGGAQYF
>NA|NA|TRBJ2-1|TRBV4-2
TGTGCCAGCAGCCAAGCCAGGGACAATGAGCAGTTCTTC
CASSQARDNEQFF
>TRBD2|NA|TRBJ2-1|TRBV5-1
TGCGCCAGCAGGGTGACTAGCGGGAGCTACAATGAGCAGTTCTTC
CASRVTSGSYNEQFF
>TRBD2|NA|TRBJ2-1|TRBV11-1
TGTGCCAGCAGCTTAATAGCGGGAGGATACAATGAGCAGTTCTTC
CASSLIAGGYNEQFF
>NA|NA|TRBJ2-3|TRBV19
TGTGCCAGTAGTTCCCCCCTCCGCGGGCCGGGCACAGATACGCAGTATTTT
CASSSPLRGPGTDTQYF
>NA|NA|TRBJ2-5|TRBV7-2
TGTGCCAGCAGCTCCCAGATCGGGCCCCAGTACTTC
CASSSQIGPQYF
>NA|NA|TRBJ2-5|TRBV11-2
TGTGCCAGCAGCTTAGGATATATTCGGGAGACCCAGTACTTC
CASSLGYIRETQYF
>TRBD1|NA|TRBJ2-1|TRBV5-6
TGTGCCAGCAGCACGGGACAGGCCTATAATGAGCAGTTCTTC
CASSTGQAYNEQFF
>TRBD2|NA|TRBJ2-5|TRBV15
TGTGCCACTAGGGACGGGGGGGGACAAGAGACCCAGTACTTC
CATRDGGGQETQYF
>NA|NA|TRBJ1-5|TRBV5-1
TGCGCCAGCAGCTTGGTTGGGGACTCCAATCAGCCCCAGCATTTT
CASSLVGDSNQPQHF
>TRBD1|NA|TRBJ1-1|TRBV5-1
TGCGCCAGCAGGTCTACAGGGGGCCAGAACACTGAAGCTTTCTTT
CASRSTGGQNTEAFF
>NA|NA|TRBJ2-7|TRBV28
TGTGCCAGCAGGCCTACTGCGTACGAGCAGTACTTC
CASRPTAYEQYF
>NA|once|TRBJ2-2|TRBV7-3
TGTGCCAGCAGCTTACAGGCAGCGGGTACCGGGGAGCTGTTTTTT
CASSLQAAGTGELFF
>NA|NA|TRBJ2-1|TRBV7-3
TGTGCCAGCAGCCCCCAGGAGGCCAATGAGCAGTTCTTC
CASSPQEANEQFF